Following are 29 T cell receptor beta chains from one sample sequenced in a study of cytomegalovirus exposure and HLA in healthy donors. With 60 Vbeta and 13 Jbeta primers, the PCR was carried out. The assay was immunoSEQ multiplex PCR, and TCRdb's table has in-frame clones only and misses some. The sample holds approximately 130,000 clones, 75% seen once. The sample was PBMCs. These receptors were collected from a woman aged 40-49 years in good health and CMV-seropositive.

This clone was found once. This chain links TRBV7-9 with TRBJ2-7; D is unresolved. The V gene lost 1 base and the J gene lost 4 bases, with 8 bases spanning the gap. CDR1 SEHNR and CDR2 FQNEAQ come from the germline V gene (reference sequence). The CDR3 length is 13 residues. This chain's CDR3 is CASSLVPSYEQYF. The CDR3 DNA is TGTGCCAGCAGCTTAGTTCCTTCGTACGAGCAGTACTTC.

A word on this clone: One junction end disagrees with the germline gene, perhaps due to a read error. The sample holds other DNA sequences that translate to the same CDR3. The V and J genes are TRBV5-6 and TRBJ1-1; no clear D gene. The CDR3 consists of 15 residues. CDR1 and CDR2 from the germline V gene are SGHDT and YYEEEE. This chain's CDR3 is CASSFGGGKNTEAFF. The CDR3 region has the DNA TGTGCCAGCAGCTTTGGTGGCGGAAAGAACACTGAAGCCTTCTTT.

Here the CDR3 DNA reads TGTGCCAGCAGTCCAACAGGGTACTCTGGGGCCAACGTCCTGACTTTC. Translating it yields CASSPTGYSGANVLTF. This sequence joins TRBV28 and TRBJ2-6, with D possibly TRBD1 on 6 matching bases. The CDR3 contains 16 residues. Germline CDR1 MDHEN, CDR2 SYDVKM. V lost 5 bases and J lost 0, with 11 bases in between.

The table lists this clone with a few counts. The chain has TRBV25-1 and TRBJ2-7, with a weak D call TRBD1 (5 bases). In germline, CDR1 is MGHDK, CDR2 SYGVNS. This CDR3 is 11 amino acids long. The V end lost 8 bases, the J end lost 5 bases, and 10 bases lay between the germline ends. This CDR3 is CASGVGDEQYF. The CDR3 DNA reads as TGTGCCAGCGGAGTAGGGGACGAGCAGTACTTC.

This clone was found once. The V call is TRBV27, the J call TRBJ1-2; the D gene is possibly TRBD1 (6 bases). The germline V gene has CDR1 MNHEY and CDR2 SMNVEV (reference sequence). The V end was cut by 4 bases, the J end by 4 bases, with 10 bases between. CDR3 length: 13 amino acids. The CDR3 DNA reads TGTGCCAGCAGTTCGACAGGCATCTATGGCTACACCTTC. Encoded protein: CASSSTGIYGYTF.

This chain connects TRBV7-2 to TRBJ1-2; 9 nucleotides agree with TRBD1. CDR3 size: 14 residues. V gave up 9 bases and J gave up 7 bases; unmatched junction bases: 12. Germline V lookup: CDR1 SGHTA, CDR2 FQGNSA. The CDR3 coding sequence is TGTGCCAGTCTCTCCGGACAGGGGTTGGGTGGCTACACCTTC. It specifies CASLSGQGLGGYTF. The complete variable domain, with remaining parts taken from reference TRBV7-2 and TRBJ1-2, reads GAGVSQSPSNKVTEKGKDVELRCDPISGHTALYWYRQSLGQGLEFLIYFQGNSAPDKSGLPSDRFSAERTGGSVSTLTIQRTQQEDSAVYLCASLSGQGLGGYTFGSGTRLTVV.

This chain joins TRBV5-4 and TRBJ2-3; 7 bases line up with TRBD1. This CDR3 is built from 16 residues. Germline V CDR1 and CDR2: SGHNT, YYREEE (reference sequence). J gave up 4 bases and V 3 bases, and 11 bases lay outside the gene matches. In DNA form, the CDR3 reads TGTGCCAGCAGCTCTAGGGCACAGGGGTCCGCAGATACGCAGTATTTT. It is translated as CASSSRAQGSADTQYF.

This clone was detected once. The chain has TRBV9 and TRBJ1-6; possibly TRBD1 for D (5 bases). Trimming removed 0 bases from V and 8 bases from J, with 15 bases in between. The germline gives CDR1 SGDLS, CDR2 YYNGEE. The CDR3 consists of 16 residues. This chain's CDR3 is CASSVALTGSDSPLHF. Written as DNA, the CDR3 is TGTGCCAGCAGCGTAGCTCTTACAGGAAGTGATTCACCCCTCCACTTT.

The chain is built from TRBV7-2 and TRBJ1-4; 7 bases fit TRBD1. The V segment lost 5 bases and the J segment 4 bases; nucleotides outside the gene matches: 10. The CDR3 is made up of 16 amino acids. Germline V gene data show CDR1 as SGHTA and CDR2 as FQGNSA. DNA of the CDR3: TGTGCCAGCAGCCAGACTCCGGGACAGAGTAATGAAAAACTGTTTTTT. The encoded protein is CASSQTPGQSNEKLFF.

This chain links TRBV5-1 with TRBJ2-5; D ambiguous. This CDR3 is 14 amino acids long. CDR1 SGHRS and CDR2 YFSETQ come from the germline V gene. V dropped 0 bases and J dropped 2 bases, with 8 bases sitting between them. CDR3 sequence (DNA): TGCGCCAGCAGCTTGGAGTCAGTTCAAGAGACCCAGTACTTC. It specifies CASSLESVQETQYF.

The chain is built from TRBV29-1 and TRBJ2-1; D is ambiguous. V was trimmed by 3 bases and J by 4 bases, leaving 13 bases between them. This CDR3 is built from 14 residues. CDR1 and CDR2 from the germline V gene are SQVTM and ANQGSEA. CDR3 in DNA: TGCAGCGTTGAGGTACTCGGGTTTTACAATGAGCAGTTCTTC. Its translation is CSVEVLGFYNEQFF.

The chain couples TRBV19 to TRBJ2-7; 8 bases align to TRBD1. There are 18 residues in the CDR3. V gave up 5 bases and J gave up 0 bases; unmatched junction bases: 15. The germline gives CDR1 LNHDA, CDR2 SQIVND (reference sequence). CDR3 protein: CASSPGTGLPLNSYEQYF. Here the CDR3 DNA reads TGTGCCAGTAGTCCCGGGACAGGTTTACCCTTAAACTCCTACGAGCAGTACTTC.

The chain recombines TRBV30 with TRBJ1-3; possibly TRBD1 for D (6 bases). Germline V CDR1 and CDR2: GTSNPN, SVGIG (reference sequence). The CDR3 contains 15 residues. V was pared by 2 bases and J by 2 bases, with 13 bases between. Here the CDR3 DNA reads TGTGCCTGGAGTTTGGGGCGGGGGCCTGGAAACACCATATATTTT. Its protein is CAWSLGRGPGNTIYF.

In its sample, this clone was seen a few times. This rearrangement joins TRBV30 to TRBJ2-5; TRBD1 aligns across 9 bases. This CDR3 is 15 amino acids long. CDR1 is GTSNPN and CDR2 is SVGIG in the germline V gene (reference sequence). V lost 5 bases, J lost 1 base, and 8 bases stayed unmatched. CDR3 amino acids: CAWENRGLIQETQYF. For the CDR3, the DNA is TGTGCCTGGGAGAACAGGGGGCTGATCCAAGAGACCCAGTACTTC.

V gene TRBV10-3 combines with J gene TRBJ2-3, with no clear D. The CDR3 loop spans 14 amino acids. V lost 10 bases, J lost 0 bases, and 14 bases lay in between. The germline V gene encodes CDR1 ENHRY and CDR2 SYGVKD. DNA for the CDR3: TGTGCCACCCAGCTGGGCCTCAGCACAGATACGCAGTATTTT. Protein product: CATQLGLSTDTQYF.

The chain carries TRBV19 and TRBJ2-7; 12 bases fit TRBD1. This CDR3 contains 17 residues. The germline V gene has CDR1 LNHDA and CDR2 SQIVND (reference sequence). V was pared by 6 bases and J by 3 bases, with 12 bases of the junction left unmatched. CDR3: CASSWDRGPRGHYEQYF. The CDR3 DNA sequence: TGTGCCAGTAGCTGGGACAGGGGGCCAAGGGGACACTACGAGCAGTACTTC.

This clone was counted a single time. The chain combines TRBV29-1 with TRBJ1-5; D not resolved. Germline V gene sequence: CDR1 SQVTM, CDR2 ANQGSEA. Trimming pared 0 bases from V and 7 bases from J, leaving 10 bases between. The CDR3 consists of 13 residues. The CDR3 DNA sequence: TGCAGCGTTGAAGATGGGCGTGGGCAGCCCCAGCATTTT. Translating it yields CSVEDGRGQPQHF.

The CDR3 nucleotides are TGTGCCAGCAGACAAGCGGGTTATAACAACAATGAGCAGTTCTTC. Protein: CASRQAGYNNNEQFF. The rearrangement joins TRBV27 to TRBJ2-1; possibly TRBD2 for D (6 bases). This CDR3 spans 15 amino acids. Per the germline V gene, CDR1 is MNHEY and CDR2 is SMNVEV (reference sequence). Trimming stripped 6 bases from V and 5 bases from J, with 17 bases between.

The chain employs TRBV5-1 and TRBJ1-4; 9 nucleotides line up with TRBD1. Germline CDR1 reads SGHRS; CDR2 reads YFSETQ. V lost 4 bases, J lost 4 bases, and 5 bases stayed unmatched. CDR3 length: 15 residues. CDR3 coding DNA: TGCGCCAGCAGCGTGTACAGGGGGCTTAATGAAAAACTGTTTTTT. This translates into CASSVYRGLNEKLFF. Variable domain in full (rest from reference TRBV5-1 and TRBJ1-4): KAGVTQTPRYLIKTRGQQVTLSCSPISGHRSVSWYQQTPGQGLQFLFEYFSETQRNKGNFPGRFSGRQFSNSRSEMNVSTLELGDSALYLCASSVYRGLNEKLFFGSGTQLSVL.

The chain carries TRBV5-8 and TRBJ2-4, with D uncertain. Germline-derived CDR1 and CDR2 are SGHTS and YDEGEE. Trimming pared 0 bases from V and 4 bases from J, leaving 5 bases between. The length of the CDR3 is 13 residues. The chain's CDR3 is CASSLGRKNIQYF. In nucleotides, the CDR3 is TGTGCCAGCAGCTTGGGGCGGAAAAACATTCAGTACTTC.

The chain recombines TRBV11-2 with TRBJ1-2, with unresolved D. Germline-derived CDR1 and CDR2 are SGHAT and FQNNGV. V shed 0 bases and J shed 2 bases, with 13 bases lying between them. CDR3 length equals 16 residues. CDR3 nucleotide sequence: TGTGCCAGCAGCTTAGATCAGTTGACGGGAAACTATGGCTACACCTTC. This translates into CASSLDQLTGNYGYTF.

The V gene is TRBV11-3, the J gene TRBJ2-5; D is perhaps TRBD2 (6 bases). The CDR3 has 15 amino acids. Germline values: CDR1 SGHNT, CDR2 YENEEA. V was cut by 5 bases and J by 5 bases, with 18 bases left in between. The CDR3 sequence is CASSPGTGEAETQYF. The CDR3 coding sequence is TGTGCCAGCAGCCCGGGGACGGGAGAGGCGGAGACCCAGTACTTC.

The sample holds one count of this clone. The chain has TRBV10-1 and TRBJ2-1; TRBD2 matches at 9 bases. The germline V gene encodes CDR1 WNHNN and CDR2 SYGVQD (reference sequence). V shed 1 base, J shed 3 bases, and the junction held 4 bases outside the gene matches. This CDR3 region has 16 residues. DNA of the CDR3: TGCGCCAGCAGTGAGTGTAGCGGGGGAATCTACAATGAGCAGTTCTTC. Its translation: CASSECSGGIYNEQFF.

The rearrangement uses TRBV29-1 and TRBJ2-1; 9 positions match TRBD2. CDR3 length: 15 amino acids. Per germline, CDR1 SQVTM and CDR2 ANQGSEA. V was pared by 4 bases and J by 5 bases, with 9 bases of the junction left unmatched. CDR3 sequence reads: CSVGQRLAEHNEQFF. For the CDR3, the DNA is TGCAGCGTTGGACAAAGACTAGCGGAACACAATGAGCAGTTCTTC.

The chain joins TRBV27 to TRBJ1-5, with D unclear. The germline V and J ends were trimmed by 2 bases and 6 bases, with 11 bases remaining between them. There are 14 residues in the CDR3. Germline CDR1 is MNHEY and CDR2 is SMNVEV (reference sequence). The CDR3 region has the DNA TGTGCCAGCAGTTTACGGGGATCAGCTCAGCCCCAGCATTTT. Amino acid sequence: CASSLRGSAQPQHF.

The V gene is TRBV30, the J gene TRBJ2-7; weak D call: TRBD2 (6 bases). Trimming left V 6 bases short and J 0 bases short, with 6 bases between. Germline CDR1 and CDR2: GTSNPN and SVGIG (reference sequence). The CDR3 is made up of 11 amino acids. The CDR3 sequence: CACGGSYEQYF. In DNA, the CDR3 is TGTGCCTGCGGGGGCTCCTACGAGCAGTACTTC.

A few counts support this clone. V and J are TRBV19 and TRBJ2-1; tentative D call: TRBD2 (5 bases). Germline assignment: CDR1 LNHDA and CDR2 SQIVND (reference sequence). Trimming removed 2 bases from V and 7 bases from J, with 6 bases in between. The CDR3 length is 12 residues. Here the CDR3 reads CASSIPGNEQFF. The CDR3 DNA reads TGTGCCAGTAGTATACCGGGAAATGAGCAGTTCTTC.

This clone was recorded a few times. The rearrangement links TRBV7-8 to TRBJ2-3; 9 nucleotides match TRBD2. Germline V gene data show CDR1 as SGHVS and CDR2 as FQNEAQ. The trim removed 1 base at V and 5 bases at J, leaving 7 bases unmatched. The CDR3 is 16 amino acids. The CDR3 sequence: CASSLVAGVGIDTQYF. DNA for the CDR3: TGTGCCAGCAGCTTAGTAGCGGGAGTCGGGATAGATACGCAGTATTTT.

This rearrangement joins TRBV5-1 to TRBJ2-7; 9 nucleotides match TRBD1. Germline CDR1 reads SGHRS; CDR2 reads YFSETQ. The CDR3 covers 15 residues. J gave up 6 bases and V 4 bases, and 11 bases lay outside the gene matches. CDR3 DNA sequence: TGCGCCAGCAGCACCGGGGACAGGGCTACCGGCGAGCAGTACTTC. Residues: CASSTGDRATGEQYF.